This entry lists 28 T cell receptor beta chains sequenced from one sample in a study of T cells in women clearing cervical HPV infection (dated 2018 in TCRdb). Libraries came from the immunoSEQ multiplex PCR assay. What TCRdb holds here is the immuneACCESS table cut down to in-frame rearrangements. Part of the clones is not present; checked against another copy, under half of the missing clones reflect an unresolved V gene, and the others are unexplained. The sample table gives under 50,000 clones. Approximately 6.4% of the sample comes from the top ten. Sequenced: blood buffy coat. These receptors originate from a woman between 18 and 70 years old with a cervical HPV16 infection that either progressed to CIN3+ or cleared (not recorded which).

Note on this clone: The CDR3 end falls 3 residues outside the read, so it is completed with the germline J gene. The rearrangement joins TRBV4-2 to TRBJ1-1; D might be TRBD1 (5 bases). CDR3 length: 20 amino acids. Germline V gives CDR1 LGHNA, CDR2 YNFKEQ. Trimming took 1 base from V and 0 from J, leaving 24 bases between them. CDR3 loop: CASSQGSGRVYTGVNTEAFF. The CDR3 DNA, read in part, is TGTGCCAGCAGCCAAGGATCGGGCAGGGTCTACACAGGCGTGAACACTGAA.

Comment on this clone: The sequenced fragment ends 3 residues before the CDR3 boundary, so the rest is inferred from the germline J gene. V gene TRBV2 combines with J gene TRBJ1-1; D is uncertain. V shed 2 bases and J shed 6 bases, with 7 bases lying between them. CDR3 length: 12 amino acids. Germline-derived CDR1 and CDR2 are SNHLY and FYNNEI. CDR3 DNA (partial): TGTGCCAGCAGTGAAAGAAGGGCTGAA. It specifies CASSERRAE. From start to end, the CDR3 is CASSERRAEAFF. The whole variable domain, remainder taken from reference TRBV2 and TRBJ1-1, is EPEVTQTPSHQVTQMGQEVILRCVPISNHLYFYWYRQILGQKVEFLVSFYNNEISEKSEIFDDQFSVERPDGSNFTLKIRSTKLEDSAMYFCASSERRAEAFFGQGTRLTVV.

Worth noting for this clone: Sequencing ends 3 residues short of the CDR3 end; the germline J gene provides the rest. The gene calls are TRBV20-1 and TRBJ1-3; D is undetermined. Trimming removed 0 bases from V and 2 bases from J, with 8 bases in between. Germline CDR1 and CDR2: DFQATT and SNEGSKA (reference sequence). This CDR3 has 14 residues. The sequenced CDR3 bases are TGCAGTGCTAGAGATCCCAGAACTGGAAACACC. This sequence encodes CSARDPRTGNT. The whole CDR3 protein is CSARDPRTGNTIYF.

With respect to this clone: The read terminates 3 residues before the CDR3 end, so the remaining end is supplied by the germline J gene. The gene calls are TRBV7-6 and TRBJ2-1, with D perhaps matching TRBD2 (6 bases). Germline-derived CDR1 and CDR2 are SGHVS and FNYEAQ. The CDR3 is 18 residues long. Trimming pared 1 base from V and 0 bases from J, leaving 16 bases between. The CDR3 reads CASSLDSGGHGSYNEQFF. The sequenced part of the CDR3 DNA is TGTGCCAGCAGCTTAGATAGCGGAGGACATGGCTCCTACAATGAG.

Comment on this clone: The read terminates 3 residues before the CDR3 end, so the remaining end is supplied by the germline J gene. The chain uses TRBV4-2 and TRBJ1-1; D is unresolved. The germline V and J ends were trimmed by 3 bases and 1 base, with 9 bases remaining between them. Per the germline V gene, CDR1 is LGHNA and CDR2 is YNFKEQ. The CDR3 extends over 14 amino acids. CDR3 DNA (partial): TGTGCCAGCAGCCACTGGGCCTCGAACACTGAA. Its translation: CASSHWASNTE. The complete CDR3 protein is CASSHWASNTEAFF.

With regard to this clone: The read terminates 3 residues before the CDR3 end, so the remaining end is supplied by the germline J gene. The chain has TRBV5-1 and TRBJ1-2; D call uncertain. This CDR3 comprises 14 residues. Germline V gene lookup returns CDR1 SGHRS and CDR2 YFSETQ. The covered CDR3 bases are TGCGCCAGCAGTTTACTCCGGGGAATGGACGGC. This gives the protein CASSLLRGMDG. The entire CDR3 is CASSLLRGMDGYTF.

In the case of this clone: With the read ending 3 residues before the CDR3 end, the germline J gene is used to fill in that end. The V and J genes are TRBV29-1 and TRBJ2-5, with D perhaps TRBD1 (6 bases). Germline V gene sequence: CDR1 SQVTM, CDR2 ANQGSEA. The ends were cut back, 4 bases at V and 3 bases at J, with 9 bases in the middle. The CDR3 is 12 amino acids. Partial CDR3 DNA: TGCAGCGTTGGACAGGTTAAAGAGACC. Amino acid sequence: CSVGQVKET. Given in full, the CDR3 is CSVGQVKETQYF.

Partial CDR3 DNA: TGTGCCACCAAAGCGGGAGGGCCGGAAGATACG. Its translation: CATKAGGPEDT. The whole CDR3 region reads CATKAGGPEDTQYF. The chain links TRBV10-3 to TRBJ2-3; 10 bases are a match to TRBD2. The read ends 3 residues shy of where the CDR3 ends; the end is completed using the germline J gene. Germline loops: CDR1 ENHRY, CDR2 SYGVKD. Germline trimming cut 10 bases from V and 5 bases from J; bases unmatched to any gene: 9. This CDR3 region has 14 residues.

Of note for this clone: The CDR3 is cut off 3 residues early in the read; its end comes from the germline J gene. The chain has TRBV5-1 and TRBJ2-3; D is perhaps TRBD2 (5 bases). Germline CDR1 is SGHRS and CDR2 is YFSETQ. Trimming cost V 6 bases and J 1 base, with 15 bases left between them. This CDR3 is 15 amino acids long. CDR3 sequence: CASKINGLGTDTQYF. The CDR3 bases that were read are TGCGCCAGCAAAATTAACGGACTGGGCACAGATACG.

Of note for this clone: Coverage ceases 3 residues before the CDR3 finishes, and the germline J gene fills in the end. The V gene is TRBV5-1, the J gene TRBJ2-2; 9 bases align to TRBD1. V trimming: 4 bases; J trimming: 5 bases; junction bases outside the gene matches: 9. The CDR3 is 16 residues long. CDR1 is SGHRS and CDR2 is YFSETQ in the germline V gene. The sequenced CDR3 bases are TGCGCCAGCAGCGTTCCGACAGGGGGGTTAACCGGGGAG. It is translated as CASSVPTGGLTGE. From start to end, the CDR3 is CASSVPTGGLTGELFF.

About this clone: The read ends 3 residues before the CDR3 terminus; that terminus is restored from the germline J gene. J is TRBJ2-3 and V is TRBV18; D might be TRBD2 (5 bases). Germline CDR1 is KGHSH and CDR2 is LQKENI. CDR3 length: 17 amino acids. V dropped 4 bases and J dropped 1 base, with 18 bases sitting between them. The DNA read from the CDR3 is TGTGCCAGCTCACGACTCGATTTGGCGGGTGGCACAGATACG. Translated, it gives CASSRLDLAGGTDT. The entire CDR3 protein reads CASSRLDLAGGTDTQYF.

Comments on this clone: The read ends 3 residues before the CDR3 terminus; that terminus is restored from the germline J gene. At the DNA level, this CDR3 is encoded by other sequences in the same sample as well. J is TRBJ1-2 and V is TRBV7-9, with 7 bases fitting TRBD1. Germline lookup yields CDR1 SEHNR and CDR2 FQNEAQ (reference sequence). The CDR3 runs 13 residues. The covered CDR3 bases are TGTGCCAGCAGCTTAGCAGGGACAGATACC. Translation gives CASSLAGTDT. The whole CDR3 protein reads CASSLAGTDTYTF.

On this clone itself: The read stops 3 residues short of the end of the CDR3; the missing end is completed from the germline J gene. This sequence joins TRBV4-1 and TRBJ2-7; 8 positions agree with TRBD2. The CDR3 contains 15 residues. V lost 1 base to trimming and J lost 3 bases; unmatched junction nucleotides: 5. Germline V gene lookup returns CDR1 MGHRA and CDR2 YSYEKL. CDR3 residues: CASSQVAGNRYEQYF. CDR3 bases read: TGCGCCAGCAGCCAAGTAGCGGGAAATCGCTACGAG.

Details on this clone: The observed sequence ends 3 residues before the CDR3 terminus, with the missing tail filled in from the germline J gene. The V and J genes are TRBV19 and TRBJ1-1, with D tentatively TRBD1 (6 bases). The CDR3 contains 14 residues. Trimming shortened V by 5 bases and J by 4 bases, and 14 bases separated the two germline ends. CDR1 is LNHDA, CDR2 SQIVND, per germline (reference sequence). The CDR3 DNA, read in part, is TGTGCCAGTAGTGCTACTCTAGGGGGCACTGAA. Its translation is CASSATLGGTE. The complete CDR3 sequence is CASSATLGGTEAFF. Complete variable domain (other parts from reference TRBV19 and TRBJ1-1): DGGITQSPKYLFRKEGQNVTLSCEQNLNHDAMYWYRQDPGQGLRLIYYSQIVNDFQKGDIAEGYSVSREKKESFPLTVTSAQKNPTAFYLCASSATLGGTEAFFGQGTRLTVV.

With regard to this clone: With the read ending 3 residues before the CDR3 end, the germline J gene is used to fill in that end. This rearrangement joins TRBV5-1 to TRBJ1-5; TRBD1 is a possible D gene (5 bases). The germline V gene encodes CDR1 SGHRS and CDR2 YFSETQ. Trimming stripped 2 bases from V and 4 bases from J, with 10 bases between. This CDR3 is built from 14 residues. The CDR3 DNA, read in part, is TGCGCCAGCAGCTTCGGGACTGAGAATCAGCCC. As protein: CASSFGTENQP. In full, the CDR3 is CASSFGTENQPQHF. The whole variable domain, filled in from reference TRBV5-1 and TRBJ1-5, reads KAGVTQTPRYLIKTRGQQVTLSCSPISGHRSVSWYQQTPGQGLQFLFEYFSETQRNKGNFPGRFSGRQFSNSRSEMNVSTLELGDSALYLCASSFGTENQPQHFGDGTRLSIL.

The sequenced CDR3 bases are TGTGCCAGCAGTGTGCAGGGGGGCCCCCAAGAGACC. This sequence encodes CASSVQGGPQET. The full CDR3 reads CASSVQGGPQETQYF. The chain uses TRBV2 and TRBJ2-5; TRBD1 is a possible D gene (7 bases). The CDR3 extends 3 residues past the end of the read, so its final part is completed from the germline J gene. V lost 4 bases to trimming and J lost 1 base, with 13 bases between them. CDR3 length: 15 residues. Germline V gene sequence: CDR1 SNHLY, CDR2 FYNNEI.

A word on this clone: A junction end diverges from the germline sequence, so it may reflect a read error. The observed sequence ends 3 residues before the CDR3 terminus, with the missing tail filled in from the germline J gene. This sequence joins TRBV4-2 and TRBJ1-5; D gene ambiguous. The CDR3 spans 15 residues. Germline assignment: CDR1 LGHNA and CDR2 YNFKEQ. The CDR3 bases that were read are TGCGCCAGCAGCCAAGATCAAAAGGTTCACAGGCCC. Residues: CASSQDQKVHRP. The full-length CDR3 reads as CASSQDQKVHRPQHF.

As to this clone: Read coverage stops 3 residues before the CDR3 terminus; the germline J gene supplies the remainder. The V gene is TRBV30, the J gene TRBJ1-4; TRBD1 matches 9 bases. Germline V gene lookup returns CDR1 GTSNPN and CDR2 SVGIG (reference sequence). This CDR3 has 14 residues. The junction had 6 bases not matched to a gene; V was cut back by 3 bases and J by 7 bases. The CDR3 bases that were read are TGTGCCTGGAGCGAAGGACAGGGGCTTGAAAAA. The encoded protein is CAWSEGQGLEK. The CDR3 in its entirety is CAWSEGQGLEKLFF. Looking up the rest from reference TRBV30 and TRBJ1-4 gives the full variable domain: SQTIHQWPATLVQPVGSPLSLECTVEGTSNPNLYWYRQAAGRGLQLLFYSVGIGQISSEVPQNLSASRPQDRQFILSSKKLLLSDSGFYLCAWSEGQGLEKLFFGSGTQLSVL.

Comment on this clone: The CDR3 extends 3 residues past the end of the read, so its final part is completed from the germline J gene. The V gene is TRBV5-1, the J gene TRBJ2-4, with D possibly matching TRBD1 (5 bases). The CDR3 is 15 amino acids. Germline CDR1 SGHRS, CDR2 YFSETQ. CDR3 residues: CASRVARTRNYGQYF. CDR3 DNA (partial): TGCGCCAGCAGGGTGGCTAGGACACGTAACTATGGT.

Concerning this clone itself: The CDR3 extends 3 residues past the end of the read, so its final part is completed from the germline J gene. The chain couples TRBV7-3 to TRBJ1-2; D may be TRBD1 (6 bases). This CDR3 spans 13 amino acids. In germline, CDR1 is SGHTA, CDR2 FQGTGA. Here the CDR3 reads CASSLSGGNDYTF. CDR3 DNA, as far as it was read: TGTGCCAGCAGCTTATCGGGGGGCAATGAC.

A note on this clone: The observed sequence ends 3 residues before the CDR3 terminus, with the missing tail filled in from the germline J gene. The chain uses TRBV29-1 and TRBJ2-2; 9 bases are shared with TRBD1. The CDR3 has 14 amino acids. The junction had 10 bases not matched to a gene; V was cut back by 7 bases and J by 7 bases. Germline V gene lookup returns CDR1 SQVTM and CDR2 ANQGSEA. CDR3 DNA (partial): TGCAGCGCCAAACAGGGGGCGGTCGACGGGGAG. Translating it yields CSAKQGAVDGE. The entire CDR3 is CSAKQGAVDGELFF.

With respect to this clone: Sequencing ends 3 residues short of the CDR3 end; the germline J gene provides the rest. The gene calls are TRBV7-9 and TRBJ1-2, with D perhaps matching TRBD1 (6 bases). Trimming removed 5 bases at V and 7 bases at J, with 17 bases between. This CDR3 has 14 amino acids. Germline V gives CDR1 SEHNR, CDR2 FQNEAQ (reference sequence). CDR3 protein: CASSGGLGAGGYTF. CDR3 bases read: TGTGCCAGCAGCGGAGGTTTGGGGGCAGGTGGC.

Points on this clone: The read halts 3 residues ahead of the CDR3 end, with the missing end drawn from the germline J gene. The chain has TRBV5-4 and TRBJ2-3; 7 nucleotides line up with TRBD1. V was clipped by 0 bases and J by 4 bases; unmatched bases: 5. This CDR3 is 15 amino acids long. Germline-derived CDR1 and CDR2 are SGHNT and YYREEE (reference sequence). The CDR3 bases that were read are TGTGCCAGCAGCTTGGACAGGGGATTCTCAGATACG. Residues: CASSLDRGFSDT. The whole CDR3 protein reads CASSLDRGFSDTQYF.

Points on this clone: The observed sequence ends 3 residues before the CDR3 terminus, with the missing tail filled in from the germline J gene. This chain uses TRBV6-2 or TRBV6-3 with TRBJ1-5; D might be TRBD1 (6 bases). CDR3 length equals 14 residues. The ends were cut back, 2 bases at V and 3 bases at J, with 8 bases in the middle. Looked up from germline, CDR1 is MNHEY and CDR2 is SVGEGT. CDR3 protein: CASSYGQPNQPQHF. Partial CDR3 DNA: TGTGCCAGCAGTTACGGACAGCCCAATCAGCCC.

A note on this clone: One junction end disagrees with the germline gene, perhaps due to a read error. With the read ending 3 residues before the CDR3 end, the germline J gene is used to fill in that end. The V call is TRBV29-1, the J call TRBJ1-5; possibly TRBD1 for D (6 bases). Germline CDR1 is SQVTM and CDR2 is ANQGSEA. The CDR3 has 13 residues. CDR3 loop: CSVAEGGNRPQHF. CDR3 DNA, as far as it was read: TGCAGCGTTGCGGAGGGGGGGAATCGGCCC.

On this clone: The read falls 3 residues short of the CDR3 end, and the missing part is taken from the germline J gene. The J gene is TRBJ2-1, the V gene TRBV29-1; TRBD2 might be the D (6 bases). Per germline, CDR1 SQVTM and CDR2 ANQGSEA. Trimming shortened V by 4 bases and J by 0 bases, and 10 bases separated the two germline ends. The CDR3 runs to 14 residues. The CDR3 reads CSVGGTYSYNEQFF. CDR3 bases read: TGCAGCGTTGGGGGGACTTACTCCTACAATGAG.

With regard to this clone: The CDR3 goes on 3 residues after the read ends, and that part is filled in from the germline J gene. This sequence joins TRBV19 and TRBJ1-2; no clear D. This CDR3 is built from 15 residues. Germline CDR1 is LNHDA and CDR2 is SQIVND (reference sequence). The sequenced part of the CDR3 DNA is TGTGCCAGTAGTTTGGCCGCTGGTTCCAACTACGAC. Protein product: CASSLAAGSNYD. The entire CDR3 protein reads CASSLAAGSNYDYTF.

On this clone: The CDR3 extends 3 residues past the end of the read, so its final part is completed from the germline J gene. The rearrangement joins TRBV5-1 to TRBJ2-3; 10 bases match TRBD2. The CDR3 length is 15 residues. Trimming removed 6 bases from V and 6 bases from J; junction bases left unmatched: 10. Germline values: CDR1 SGHRS, CDR2 YFSETQ. The chain's CDR3 is CASILGTSGADTQYF. CDR3 DNA (partial): TGCGCCAGCATCCTGGGAACTAGCGGGGCTGATACG.